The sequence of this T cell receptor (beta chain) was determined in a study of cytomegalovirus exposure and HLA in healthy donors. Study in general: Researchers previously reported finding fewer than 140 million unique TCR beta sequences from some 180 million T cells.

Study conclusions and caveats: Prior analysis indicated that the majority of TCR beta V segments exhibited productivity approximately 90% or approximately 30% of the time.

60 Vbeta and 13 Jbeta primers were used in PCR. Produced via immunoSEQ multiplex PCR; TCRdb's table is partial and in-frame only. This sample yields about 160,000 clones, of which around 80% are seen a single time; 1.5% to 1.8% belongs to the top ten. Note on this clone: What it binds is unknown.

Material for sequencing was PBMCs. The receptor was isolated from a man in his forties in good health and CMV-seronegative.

CDR3 amino acids: CASSLELAGRTDTQYF. CDR3 DNA: TGTGCCAGCAGCTTGGAACTAGCGGGACGCACAGATACGCAGTATTTT. The chain couples TRBV5-6 to TRBJ2-3, with 10 bases identical to TRBD2. CDR1 and CDR2 from the germline V gene are SGHDT and YYEEEE. Trimming at V came to 0 bases and at J to 1 base, leaving 2 bases not matched to a gene. The CDR3 has 16 residues.